These 7 T cell receptor beta chains were sequenced from one sample in a study of T-cell reconstitution after alpha-beta-depleted transplantation in children. Preparation of the TCRbeta library was carried out with unique molecular identifiers. TCRdb re-called the PCR reads with MiXCR, one entry per CDR3 protein. The sample gives 450,000 to 550,000 distinct CDR3 sequences, about an eighth of which show up once; less than 15% is in the top ten. The sequencing used PBMCs, mostly from graft donor cells, collected 180 days after TCRalphabeta/CD19-depleted stem cell transplant. The receptors stem from a female patient aged 2-15 years who had a stem cell transplant for aplastic anemia, so the T cells may come from the graft donor.

This clonotype was counted only a few times. The rearrangement uses TRBV28 and TRBJ2-2, with 14 bases that match TRBD2. This CDR3 comprises 20 residues. Germline lookup yields CDR1 MDHEN and CDR2 SYDVKM. V gave up 2 bases and J gave up 4 bases; unmatched junction bases: 12. The CDR3 loop reads CASSLRGLAGVGMSTGELFF. CDR3 bases: TGTGCCAGCAGTTTACGGGGACTAGCGGGAGTAGGGATGTCCACCGGGGAGCTGTTTTTT. Combining the CDR3 with reference TRBV28 and TRBJ2-2 gives the whole variable domain DVKVTQSSRYLVKRTGEKVFLECVQDMDHENMFWYRQDPGLGLRLIYFSYDVKMKEKGDIPEGYSVSREKKERFSLILESASTNQTSMYLCASSLRGLAGVGMSTGELFFGEGSRLTVL.

This clonotype was picked up a small number of times. The chain recombines TRBV11-2 with TRBJ1-1; 9 nucleotides match TRBD1. The CDR3 spans 17 residues. After removal of 5 bases from V and 7 bases from J, the junction contained 17 bases not matched to a gene. CDR1 is SGHAT and CDR2 is FQNNGV in the germline V gene. DNA of the CDR3: TGTGCCAGCAGCCTCCTTGGCCGAGACAGGGGGAGTAATGAAGCTTTCTTT. This gives the protein CASSLLGRDRGSNEAFF.

This clonotype was counted a few times. V usage is TRBV7-2 and J usage is TRBJ2-1, with D possibly matching TRBD2 (6 bases). V was clipped by 5 bases and J by 6 bases, with 17 bases between them. Per the germline V gene, CDR1 is SGHTA and CDR2 is FQGNSA. CDR3 length equals 15 residues. CDR3 bases: TGTGCCAGCAGCCTGACTAGTTCCGGCGGCAATGAGCAGTTCTTC. This sequence encodes CASSLTSSGGNEQFF.

This clonotype was counted a few times. The chain combines TRBV12-3 or TRBV12-4 with TRBJ2-6; the D call may be TRBD1 or TRBD2 (6 bases each). CDR3 size: 16 residues. V was clipped by 4 bases and J by 0 bases, with 10 bases between them. The CDR3 sequence: CASSWRGISGANVLTF. CDR3 in DNA: TGTGCCAGCAGTTGGAGGGGGATCTCTGGGGCCAACGTCCTGACTTTC.

This clonotype was seen once. One base away lies a much larger clone, so this may be a sequencing read error. The chain has TRBV6-2 or TRBV6-3 and TRBJ2-1; TRBD2 agrees at 9 bases. The germline gives CDR1 MNHEY, CDR2 SVGEGT. This CDR3 comprises 16 residues. The CDR3 protein is CASSYMRTSAYNQQFF. CDR3 sequence (DNA): TGTGCCAGCAGTTACATGCGGACTAGCGCCTACAATCAGCAGTTCTTC.

This clonotype was seen repeatedly, ten times or more. The chain carries TRBV7-8 and TRBJ1-5; a possible D gene is TRBD1 (6 bases). V lost 0 bases and J lost 3, with 15 bases in between. This CDR3 has 17 amino acids. Germline V gives CDR1 SGHVS, CDR2 FQNEAQ. CDR3 DNA: TGTGCCAGCAGCTTAGCGTTTGCAGGACAGTACAATCAGCCCCAGCATTTT. Translated: CASSLAFAGQYNQPQHF.

This clonotype has at least ten counts. The CDR3 DNA reads as TGTGCCAGCAGGATACCATTCATGAACACTGAAGCTTTCTTT. Protein: CASRIPFMNTEAFF. The rearrangement uses TRBV28 and TRBJ1-1; D remains ambiguous. Between the trimmed V and J ends, which lost 6 bases and 0 bases, there was a span of 11 bases. The CDR3 consists of 14 residues. Germline V gene data show CDR1 as MDHEN and CDR2 as SYDVKM.